The rows below give T cell receptor beta chains drawn from one sample of a study of OX40 agonist ivuxolimab in advanced cancers. The table came from immunoSEQ multiplex PCR; TCRdb's copy has only in-frame clones and leaves some out. The sample has some 30,000 clones; approximately 84% are singletons. Specimen: CD4+ or CD8+ T cells sorted from blood, collected in a trial of the OX40 agonist ivuxolimab. The receptors derive from an adult with an advanced solid tumor such as melanoma, head and neck, liver or kidney cancer. CDR3s include the opening cysteine and the closing phenylalanine or tryptophan. A D gene is named only where the DNA matches it firmly. Only some rows state a clone size, as once, few, many or a class for expanded clones.

CDR3 DNA,CDR3 protein,D gene,V gene,clone size,J gene
TGTGCCAGCAGCTCCTCATCTGGTTATGGCTACACCTTC,CASSSSSGYGYTF,.,TRBV7-9,.,TRBJ1-2
TGCGCCAGCAGTCCATACCTTCCCGGGACTAGCGGGGGCGAGCAGTACTTC,CASSPYLPGTSGGEQYF,TRBD2,TRBV4-3,.,TRBJ2-7
TGTGCCAGCAGTTTATGGAAGGAATTCAATCAGCCCCAGCATTTT,CASSLWKEFNQPQHF,.,TRBV28,.,TRBJ1-5
TGTGCCAGCAGTTATGGCGGGAGTACGTCCGAGCAGTACTTC,CASSYGGSTSEQYF,TRBD2,TRBV6-6,.,TRBJ2-7
TGTGCCAGCAGTGAAAGTTGGGCCATCTCAGGCTACGAGCAGTACTTC,CASSESWAISGYEQYF,.,TRBV2,.,TRBJ2-7
TGTGCCAGCAGTGTGGCAGGGGTGACCTACGAGCAGTACTTC,CASSVAGVTYEQYF,.,TRBV2,.,TRBJ2-7
TGTGCCAGCAGCTTAGGGGGGGCTTCGGCCAAAAACATTCAGTACTTC,CASSLGGASAKNIQYF,.,TRBV11-2,few,TRBJ2-4
TGTGCCAGCAGTGCATTCGAGCAGTACTTC,CASSAFEQYF,.,TRBV28,.,TRBJ2-7
TGTGCCAGCAGCCAACCCCGAGCACAAGGGCCGAGCTCCTACAATGAGCAGTTCTTC,CASSQPRAQGPSSYNEQFF,.,TRBV14,.,TRBJ2-1
TGCGCCAGGTTACAGGGGGTCGATGAGACCCAGTACTTC,CARLQGVDETQYF,TRBD1,TRBV10-1,.,TRBJ2-5
TGTGCCAGCCAGGACAGTCTAGCCTACGAGCAGTACTTC,CASQDSLAYEQYF,.,TRBV19,once,TRBJ2-7
TGTGCCAGCAGCCTACGGGGGACAGGGGGAAATGAGCAGTTCTTC,CASSLRGTGGNEQFF,TRBD1,TRBV11-3,.,TRBJ2-1
TGTGCCAGCAGCTTGGGGACTAGCGGGATCTTGTCGCCGGGCAAGGAGCAGTTCTTC,CASSLGTSGILSPGKEQFF,TRBD2,TRBV11-2,.,TRBJ2-1
TGTGCCAGCAGCTCACTAGCGGGAGATTACGAGCAGTACTTC,CASSSLAGDYEQYF,TRBD2,TRBV7-2,.,TRBJ2-7
TGTGCCAGCAGCCCGGGACAGCTGGCAGATACGCAGTATTTT,CASSPGQLADTQYF,TRBD1,TRBV7-3,.,TRBJ2-3
TGTGCCAGCAGCGCCCGGCCCTCAGAGGGTGAAAAACTGTTTTTT,CASSARPSEGEKLFF,.,TRBV7-8,.,TRBJ1-4
TGTGCCAGCAGTTTATTCGGAGGAACTAGCGGGAGAAACACAGATACGCAGTATTTT,CASSLFGGTSGRNTDTQYF,TRBD2,TRBV28,once,TRBJ2-3
TGTGCCAGCAGTTTGTGGGGGGTCCAAGAGACCCAGTACTTC,CASSLWGVQETQYF,.,TRBV27,.,TRBJ2-5
TGCGCCAGCACCCCGGGGGTAGCGTTGAGCTCCTACAATGAGCAGTTCTTC,CASTPGVALSSYNEQFF,.,TRBV4-3,medium-sized,TRBJ2-1
TGTGCCAGCAGTTTTGGGACGGGCAATCAGCCCCAGCATTTT,CASSFGTGNQPQHF,.,TRBV27,.,TRBJ1-5
TGTGCCAGCTCCCATAGCGCGTACGAGCAGTACTTC,CASSHSAYEQYF,.,TRBV28,.,TRBJ2-7
TGTGCCAGTAGTATCGGTTCTGGCTACACCTTC,CASSIGSGYTF,.,TRBV19,medium-sized,TRBJ1-2
TGTGCCAGCAGCCTAGCGTCTGTTAGCACAGATACGCAGTATTTT,CASSLASVSTDTQYF,.,TRBV7-2,.,TRBJ2-3
TGTGCCAGCAGCGCCGGGACAGGGTGGACTGAAGCTTTCTTT,CASSAGTGWTEAFF,TRBD1,TRBV9,once,TRBJ1-1
TGTGCCAGCAGCCTGATTGGAGGGCCCTACGAGCAGTACTTC,CASSLIGGPYEQYF,.,TRBV7-9,.,TRBJ2-7
TGTGCCAGCAGCGTCGGTCAGATCCCGGGGACCACAGATACGCAGTATTTT,CASSVGQIPGTTDTQYF,.,TRBV9,.,TRBJ2-3
TGTGCCAGCTCACCGGGTGGCTACGAGCAGTACTTC,CASSPGGYEQYF,.,TRBV18,.,TRBJ2-7
TGTGCCAGCAGCTTAGACATAACCGGGGAGCTGTTTTTT,CASSLDITGELFF,.,TRBV7-9,.,TRBJ2-2
TGTGCCAGCAGTTTAGCGGGACAGGGGGCTTACGAGCAGTACTTC,CASSLAGQGAYEQYF,TRBD1,TRBV28,.,TRBJ2-7
TGTGCCAGCAGCCCGTGGACAGGGGAAAACACTGAAGCTTTCTTT,CASSPWTGENTEAFF,TRBD1,TRBV7-2,once,TRBJ1-1
TGTGCCAGCAGCCTCAACCCCTACGAGCAGTACTTC,CASSLNPYEQYF,.,TRBV11-2,.,TRBJ2-7
TGCGCCAGCACCAAAGGACCAGGGTCCTCTGGAAACACCATATATTTT,CASTKGPGSSGNTIYF,.,TRBV4-1,.,TRBJ1-3
TGTGCCAGCAGTTTAGCGGGAGAACCCTACGAGCAGTACTTC,CASSLAGEPYEQYF,TRBD2,TRBV28,.,TRBJ2-7
TGTGCCAGCAGCTTAGTTTTGGGAGTCGGATCGAACACTGAAGCTTTCTTT,CASSLVLGVGSNTEAFF,.,TRBV11-2,.,TRBJ1-1
TGTGCCAGCAGCCCAGGACAGAGCTACGAGCAGTACTTC,CASSPGQSYEQYF,.,TRBV9,.,TRBJ2-7
TGTGCCAGCAGTTTGCTACCGGGACAGGGGCCCACCGGGGAGCTGTTTTTT,CASSLLPGQGPTGELFF,TRBD1,TRBV27,.,TRBJ2-2
TGTGCCAGCAGGCGACTAGCGGGCCTCTACGAGCAGTACTTC,CASRRLAGLYEQYF,TRBD2,TRBV27,.,TRBJ2-7
TGTGCCAGCGGTCTGACTAGCTCCCACAATGAGCAGTTCTTC,CASGLTSSHNEQFF,TRBD2,TRBV5-5,few,TRBJ2-1
TGTGCCAGTATGGGTGACAGGGACAATGAGCAGTTCTTC,CASMGDRDNEQFF,TRBD1,TRBV19,.,TRBJ2-1
TGTGCCAGCAGCGTAGATACAGGGACCACTGAAGCTTTCTTT,CASSVDTGTTEAFF,.,TRBV9,.,TRBJ1-1
TGTGCCATCAGCACCACAGGGGGTCCCTCCTACGAGCAGTACTTC,CAISTTGGPSYEQYF,TRBD1,TRBV10-3,.,TRBJ2-7
TGCGCCAGCAGTGTTGATAGCGGGCGCCCTGTGGAGACCCAGTACTTC,CASSVDSGRPVETQYF,TRBD2,TRBV10-2,.,TRBJ2-5
TGTGCCTGGAGCGTCAAACAATACGAGCAGTACTTC,CAWSVKQYEQYF,.,TRBV30,.,TRBJ2-7
TGTGCCAGCAGCCCCGCCGGGACAGGGCTTTACGAGCAGTACTTC,CASSPAGTGLYEQYF,TRBD1,TRBV11-3,once,TRBJ2-7
TGTGCCAGCAGCCTTGCGGGAGGGGCGAACACCGGGGAGCTGTTTTTT,CASSLAGGANTGELFF,TRBD2,TRBV5-4,.,TRBJ2-2
TGTGCCAGCAGCTTAGATCGTGTCGCCAAAAACATTCAGTACTTC,CASSLDRVAKNIQYF,.,TRBV11-2,.,TRBJ2-4
TGTGCCAGCAGCGCCTCGACTAGCGCGGAGGAGCAGTTCTTC,CASSASTSAEEQFF,TRBD2,TRBV9,.,TRBJ2-1
TGTGCCAGCAGCCGTCAGGGGGCGGTGAGCTCCTACAATGAGCAGTTCTTC,CASSRQGAVSSYNEQFF,TRBD1,TRBV9,.,TRBJ2-1
TGTGCCAGCAGTTATGACGAGCAGTACTTC,CASSYDEQYF,.,TRBV28,.,TRBJ2-7
TGTGCCAGCAGTTCACTAGCGGAAATTAACACCGGGGAGCTGTTTTTT,CASSSLAEINTGELFF,TRBD2,TRBV27,.,TRBJ2-2